This T cell receptor beta chain derives from a study of blood T cell repertoires in COVID-19 (dated by TCRdb to the early 2020s). About the study as a whole: Samples from collaborators originated in the United States, Italy and Spain and spanned both the acute and convalescent phases of COVID-19. The prospective study material was composed of cDNA or gDNA derived from T cells, B-cell-depleted T cells, or PBMCs. The dataset comprised deeply sampled blood TCRbeta repertoires from subjects exposed to, actively infected with, or recovered from COVID-19. A freely available public database, intended as a resource for researchers studying the immune response to SARS-CoV-2, is where the repertoires were released. The samples were drawn from two sources: the first 160 participants of the ongoing ImmuneRACE study, and 950 to 1,500 subjects contributed by 6 global collaborators. Sample metadata almost always included a de-identified subject ID, COVID-19 status, age in years and sex. HLA class I and class II types, where available, came from metadata supplied by the sample provider rather than from assay-based typing.

The collaborating institutions used their own protocols to collect whole blood in K2EDTA tubes. Collaborator samples were shipped for TCRbeta analysis as frozen whole blood, isolated PBMCs, or DNA extracted from either sample type. TCRbeta CDR3 regions were amplified from genomic DNA by means of the immunoSEQ Assay, a bias-controlled multiplex PCR. The authors' pipeline ran thus. The number of nucleated cells in each sample was estimated by amplification of reference gene primers within the assay. To quantify the absolute abundance of each unique TCRbeta CDR3 rearrangement, sequence reads were collapsed and filtered. For each sample, productive Simpson clonality was calculated as the square root of Simpson's diversity index over productive rearrangements. Sourced from immuneACCESS, this table was stored by TCRdb with only in-frame sequences that have V and J called. A share of the clones is absent; for the studies checked, an unresolved V gene accounts for under half, and the remainder has no known explanation. The V and J calls and clone size are taken from that table; D and trimming were inferred from the DNA. A total of tens of thousands of clones appear in this sample, approximately 90% of them only once. The ten largest account for roughly 2.1% of the sample.

Worth noting for this clone: The clone's antigen remains unknown. No quality values exist for individual bases; no much larger clone is one base distant.

Per the germline V gene (reference sequence), SEHNR is the CDR1 and FQNEAQ is the CDR2. Measured from the cysteine to the phenylalanine, the CDR3 is 15 residues long. The read is trimmed to its CDR3 DNA, 45 bases read in frame from base 1. V has 5 bases trimmed and J has 1 base trimmed; junction bases matching no gene number 7. What the research found in general, with its limitations: Clinical and demographic metadata were provided uncurated, with the amount varying by source and participant.

The rearrangement combines TRBV7-9 with TRBJ2-5, and TRBD1 aligns with 7 junction nucleotides. The clonotype originates from a man aged 45-65 years with acute or convalescent COVID-19. Material: peripheral blood. CDR3 reads: CASSPRGQTQETQYF. Read as DNA, the sequence is TGTGCCAGCAGCCCGAGGGGACAGACCCAAGAGACCCAGTACTTC.